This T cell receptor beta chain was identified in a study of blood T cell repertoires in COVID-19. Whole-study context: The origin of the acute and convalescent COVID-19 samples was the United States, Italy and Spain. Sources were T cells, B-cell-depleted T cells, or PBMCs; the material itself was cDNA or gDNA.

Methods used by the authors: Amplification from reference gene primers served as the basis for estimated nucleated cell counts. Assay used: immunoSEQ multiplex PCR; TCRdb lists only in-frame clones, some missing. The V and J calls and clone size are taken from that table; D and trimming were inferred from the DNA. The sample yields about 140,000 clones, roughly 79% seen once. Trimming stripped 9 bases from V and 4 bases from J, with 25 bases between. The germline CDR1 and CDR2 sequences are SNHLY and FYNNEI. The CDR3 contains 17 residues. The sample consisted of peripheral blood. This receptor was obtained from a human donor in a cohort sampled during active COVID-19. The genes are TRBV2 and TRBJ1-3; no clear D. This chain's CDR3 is CASFGFDRELSGNTIYF. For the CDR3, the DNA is TGTGCCAGTTTCGGATTCGACCGGGAACTGTCGGGAAACACCATATATTTT.